This T cell receptor (beta chain) was recorded in a study of blood T cells in healthy people across ages. Study-level background: Through template switching, about one barcoded beta molecule was captured per two T cells, as measured in model experiments. Overall study findings and caveats: Percentage of naive T cells showed a strong correlation with TCR beta diversity. In long-lived donors, naive CD4+ cell counts and diversity exceeded those of aged donors.

A second PCR, run for about 7 to 11 cycles, used a sample-barcoded 5' primer plus a J-beta primer mix. Tagging of each cDNA molecule was performed by a template-switch adaptor with 12 random nucleotides. One entry per CDR3 protein, called by TCRdb with MiXCR from the 5' RACE reads. The sample consists of approximately 1.5 million distinct CDR3 sequences, roughly 43% of them appearing once. With regard to this clonotype: The antigen is unknown.

Sequenced material: blood. The receptor was derived from a woman aged 18-29 years in good health.

This chain's CDR3 is CSARKRAGADQPQHF. The CDR3 DNA reads TGCAGTGCTAGAAAGCGAGCTGGGGCGGATCAGCCCCAGCATTTT. V is TRBV20-1 and J is TRBJ1-5, with D tentatively TRBD1 (5 bases). Trimming shortened V by 2 bases and J by 5 bases, and 16 bases separated the two germline ends. Germline CDR1 and CDR2: DFQATT and SNEGSKA (reference sequence). The CDR3 totals 15 residues.